The text below deals with one T cell receptor beta chain. Antigen specificity is unknown. This sample was included in a study of CD8 T cells in ankylosing spondylitis. 5'-RACE, quantitative and with molecular barcodes, yielded the TCR beta libraries. MiXCR was run by TCRdb on the 5' RACE reads, yielding one entry per CDR3 protein. The top ten hold approximately 30% of the sample, which has 130,000 or so distinct CDR3 sequences, roughly 15% seen once. Notes on the study in general: Blood from ankylosing spondylitis patients appeared to carry a characteristic eight-variant TCR beta motif. Those disease-linked clones were CD8+; they were also relatively rare in peripheral blood. Matched synovial fluid from ankylosing spondylitis patients was reported to be enriched for disease-linked clones. Past studies reported some motif variants in reactive arthritis synovial fluid and blood.

V shed 6 bases and J 5 bases; nucleotides not matched to a gene: 5. Per the germline V gene, CDR1 is KGHDR and CDR2 is SFDVKD. The CDR3 is made up of 14 amino acids. The sequenced material came from blood, either unsorted or a sorted T cell fraction (not recorded which). The origin of this receptor is a male donor with ankylosing spondylitis. The V and J genes are TRBV24-1 and TRBJ2-7; TRBD2 aligns across 11 bases. The CDR3: CATSSSGRSHEQYF. CDR3 DNA: TGTGCCACCAGTTCTAGCGGGAGGTCCCACGAGCAGTACTTC.